The 5 T cell receptor beta chains below were found in one sample sequenced in a study of CD8+ T cells in alopecia areata. Indicated treatment: oral pan-JAK inhibitor, 5-10 mg twice daily. RNA extraction was followed by reverse transcription into cDNA, which acted as the sequencing template. TCRdb's copy holds only in-frame clones and misses some; the assay was immunoSEQ multiplex PCR. The sample gives 130,000 or so clones, about 86% of which show up once; roughly an eighth is in the top ten. Sequenced here: CD8+ T cells sorted from blood, sampled at week 4, from a patient treated with tofacitinib. The receptor set was obtained from a human donor with alopecia areata.

The V and J genes are TRBV2 and TRBJ2-2; D is unresolved. This CDR3 comprises 15 residues. V lost 3 bases and J 5 bases, leaving 13 bases between the germline ends. From germline, CDR1 is SNHLY and CDR2 FYNNEI. CDR3 sequence (DNA): TGTGCCAGCAGTGACAAGCAGGTTTGGACCGGGGAGCTGTTTTTT. Translated: CASSDKQVWTGELFF.

The chain recombines TRBV9 with TRBJ1-4; unclear D gene. CDR3 size: 15 residues. CDR1 is SGDLS, CDR2 YYNGEE, per germline. V was pared by 0 bases and J by 2 bases, with 8 bases between. Written as DNA, the CDR3 is TGTGCCAGCAGCGTAGCGGGTCAGACTAATGAAAAACTGTTTTTT. It specifies CASSVAGQTNEKLFF.

The chain recombines TRBV7-9 with TRBJ2-3; D remains ambiguous. This CDR3 is 11 amino acids long. From germline, CDR1 is SEHNR and CDR2 FQNEAQ (reference sequence). V was cut by 2 bases and J by 6 bases, with 3 bases left in between. CDR3: CASSLSDTQYF. In nucleotides, the CDR3 is TGTGCCAGCAGCTTAAGTGATACGCAGTATTTT.

The J gene is TRBJ2-3, the V gene TRBV7-9; a possible D gene is TRBD2 (6 bases). Germline lookup yields CDR1 SEHNR and CDR2 FQNEAQ (reference sequence). Trimming pared 4 bases from V and 0 bases from J, leaving 14 bases between. The CDR3 is 16 amino acids. CDR3 DNA sequence: TGTGCCAGCAGCTCCACCGCGCTAGCGAGCACAGATACGCAGTATTTT. This sequence encodes CASSSTALASTDTQYF.

This clone was picked up one time. V gene TRBV11-2 combines with J gene TRBJ2-3; TRBD2 aligns across 12 bases. CDR3 size: 18 residues. V lost 1 base to trimming and J lost 9 bases; unmatched junction nucleotides: 14. The germline CDR1 and CDR2 sequences are SGHAT and FQNNGV. DNA of the CDR3: TGTGCCAGCAGCTTAGGAGAGGCTAGCGGGGGGGGCCACCTAACGCAGTATTTT. Residues: CASSLGEASGGGHLTQYF.